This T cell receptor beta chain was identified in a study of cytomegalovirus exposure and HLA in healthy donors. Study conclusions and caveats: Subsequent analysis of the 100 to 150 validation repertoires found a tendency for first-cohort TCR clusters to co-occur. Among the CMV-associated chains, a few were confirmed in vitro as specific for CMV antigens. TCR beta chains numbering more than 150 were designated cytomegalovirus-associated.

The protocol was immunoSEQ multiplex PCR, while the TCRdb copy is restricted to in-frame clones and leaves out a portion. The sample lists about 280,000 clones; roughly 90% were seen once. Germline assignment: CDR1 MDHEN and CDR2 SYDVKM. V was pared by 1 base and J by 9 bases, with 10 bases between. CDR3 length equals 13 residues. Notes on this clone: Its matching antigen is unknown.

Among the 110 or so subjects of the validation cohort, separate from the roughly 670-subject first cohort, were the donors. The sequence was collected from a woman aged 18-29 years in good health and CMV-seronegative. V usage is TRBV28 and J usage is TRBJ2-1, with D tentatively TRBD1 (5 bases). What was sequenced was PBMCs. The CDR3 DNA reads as TGTGCCAGCAGTTTATTTGACAGTTCTGAGCAGTTCTTC. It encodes CASSLFDSSEQFF.